This T cell receptor (beta chain) appears in the sequencing data of a study of early T cells in non-severe SARS-CoV-2 infection. Study details: Alpha and beta chains were unpaired, from unsorted whole-blood bulk RNA. Findings and caveats of the study: VDJdb matching favored anti-spike CD8 responses, missing private and CD4 specificities.

CDR3 length: 16 residues. Germline CDR1 SGHTA, CDR2 FQGTGA. V lost 5 bases and J lost 1; bases outside the gene matches: 6. Separate cDNA molecules each had unique molecular identifiers attached to them. TCRdb re-called the 5' RACE reads with MiXCR, one entry per CDR3 protein. The data hold about 60,000 distinct CDR3 sequences, with 9.5% to 15% observed a single time. The table lists this clonotype with a few counts. Its target is not known. The sequence was collected from an adult who was a healthcare worker with PCR-confirmed SARS-CoV-2 infection or an uninfected control (not recorded which). This sequence joins TRBV7-3 and TRBJ2-5, with 11 nucleotides matching TRBD2. Source material: whole blood. The CDR3 protein is CASSRTSGSGQETQYF. DNA for the CDR3: TGTGCCAGCAGCAGAACTAGCGGGAGCGGCCAAGAGACCCAGTACTTC. Complete variable domain (other parts from reference TRBV7-3 and TRBJ2-5): GAGVSQTPSNKVTEKGKYVELRCDPISGHTALYWYRQSLGQGPEFLIYFQGTGAADDSGLPNDRFFAVRPEGSVSTLKIQRTERGDSAVYLCASSRTSGSGQETQYFGPGTRLLVL.